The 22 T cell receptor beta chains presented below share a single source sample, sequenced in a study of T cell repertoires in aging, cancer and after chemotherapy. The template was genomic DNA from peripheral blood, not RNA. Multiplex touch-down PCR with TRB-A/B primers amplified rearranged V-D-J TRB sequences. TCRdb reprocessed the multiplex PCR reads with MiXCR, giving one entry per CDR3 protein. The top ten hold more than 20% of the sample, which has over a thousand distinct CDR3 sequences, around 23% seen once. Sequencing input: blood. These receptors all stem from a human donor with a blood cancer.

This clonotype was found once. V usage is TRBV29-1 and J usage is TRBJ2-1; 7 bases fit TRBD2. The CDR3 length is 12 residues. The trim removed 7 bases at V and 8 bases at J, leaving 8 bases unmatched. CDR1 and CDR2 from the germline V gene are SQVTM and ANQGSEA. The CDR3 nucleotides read TGCAGCGCGGGGGGAGGGTTGGATGAGCAGTTCTTC. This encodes CSAGGGLDEQFF.

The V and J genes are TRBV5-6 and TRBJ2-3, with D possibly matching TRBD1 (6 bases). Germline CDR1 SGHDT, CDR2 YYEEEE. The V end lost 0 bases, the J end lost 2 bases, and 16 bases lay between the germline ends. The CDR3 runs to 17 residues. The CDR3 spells CASSLAPTGTYTDTQYF. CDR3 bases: TGTGCCAGCAGCTTGGCGCCAACAGGGACCTACACAGATACGCAGTATTTT.

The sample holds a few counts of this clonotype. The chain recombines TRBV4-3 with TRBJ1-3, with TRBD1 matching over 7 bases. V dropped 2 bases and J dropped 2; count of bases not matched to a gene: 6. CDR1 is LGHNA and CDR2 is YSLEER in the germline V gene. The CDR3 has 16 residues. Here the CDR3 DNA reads TGCGCCAGCAGCCAAATAACAGGGGAGGCTGGAAACACCATATATTTT. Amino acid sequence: CASSQITGEAGNTIYF.

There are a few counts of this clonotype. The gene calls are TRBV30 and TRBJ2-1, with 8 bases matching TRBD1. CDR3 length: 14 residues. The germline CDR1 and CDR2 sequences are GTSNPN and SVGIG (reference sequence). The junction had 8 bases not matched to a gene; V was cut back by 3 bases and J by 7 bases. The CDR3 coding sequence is TGTGCCTGGAGCGATCACAGGGGGGCGAATGAGCAGTTCTTC. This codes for CAWSDHRGANEQFF.

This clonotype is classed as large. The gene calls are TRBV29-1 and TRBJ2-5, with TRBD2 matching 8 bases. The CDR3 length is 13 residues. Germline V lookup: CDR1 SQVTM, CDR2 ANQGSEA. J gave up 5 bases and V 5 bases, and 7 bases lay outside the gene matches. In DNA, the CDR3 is TGCAGCGTTCGCGGGGGGCGGGGGGAGACCCAGTACTTC. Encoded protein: CSVRGGRGETQYF. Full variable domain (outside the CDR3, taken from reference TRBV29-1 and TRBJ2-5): SAVISQKPSRDICQRGTSLTIQCQVDSQVTMMFWYRQQPGQSLTLIATANQGSEATYESGFVIDKFPISRPNLTFSTLTVSNMSPEDSSIYLCSVRGGRGETQYFGPGTRLLVL.

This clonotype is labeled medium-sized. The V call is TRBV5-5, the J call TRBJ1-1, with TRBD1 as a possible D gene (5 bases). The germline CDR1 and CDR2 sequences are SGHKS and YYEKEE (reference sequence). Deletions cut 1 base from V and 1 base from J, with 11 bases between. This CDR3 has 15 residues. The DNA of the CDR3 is TGTGCCAGCAGCTTGCAGCCGGGGGGGAACACTGAAGCTTTCTTT. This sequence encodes CASSLQPGGNTEAFF.

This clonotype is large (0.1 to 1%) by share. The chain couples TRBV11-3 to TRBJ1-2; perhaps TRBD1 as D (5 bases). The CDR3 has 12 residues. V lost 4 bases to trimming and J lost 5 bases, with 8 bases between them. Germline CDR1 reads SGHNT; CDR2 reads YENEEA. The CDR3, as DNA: TGTGCCAGCAGCTCGGGGCCATATGGCTACACCTTC. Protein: CASSSGPYGYTF.

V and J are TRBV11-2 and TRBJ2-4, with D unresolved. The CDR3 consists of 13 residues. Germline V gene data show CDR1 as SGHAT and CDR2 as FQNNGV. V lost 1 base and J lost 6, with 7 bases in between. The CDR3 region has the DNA TGTGCCAGCAGCTTAGGGGGTCGAAACATTCAGTACTTC. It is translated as CASSLGGRNIQYF.

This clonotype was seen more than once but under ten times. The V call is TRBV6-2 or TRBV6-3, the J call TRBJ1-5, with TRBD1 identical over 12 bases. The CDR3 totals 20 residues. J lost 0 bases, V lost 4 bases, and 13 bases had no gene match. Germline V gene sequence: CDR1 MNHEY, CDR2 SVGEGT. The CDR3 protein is CASSFLTGTGGQTSNQPQHF. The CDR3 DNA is TGTGCCAGCAGTTTCCTGACCGGGACAGGGGGCCAAACTAGCAATCAGCCCCAGCATTTT.

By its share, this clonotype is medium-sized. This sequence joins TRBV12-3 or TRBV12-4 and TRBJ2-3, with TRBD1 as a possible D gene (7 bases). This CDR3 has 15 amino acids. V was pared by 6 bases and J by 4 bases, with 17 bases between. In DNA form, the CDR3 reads TGTGCCAGCAGCAAGGGGGCGGGGAGGTCAGATACGCAGTATTTT. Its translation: CASSKGAGRSDTQYF.

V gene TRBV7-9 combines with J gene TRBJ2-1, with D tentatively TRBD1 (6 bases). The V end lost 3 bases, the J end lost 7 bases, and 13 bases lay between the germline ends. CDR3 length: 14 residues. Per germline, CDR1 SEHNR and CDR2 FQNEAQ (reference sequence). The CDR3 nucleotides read TGTGCCAGCAGCTTTTTCATCCAGGGGAATGAGCAGTTCTTC. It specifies CASSFFIQGNEQFF.

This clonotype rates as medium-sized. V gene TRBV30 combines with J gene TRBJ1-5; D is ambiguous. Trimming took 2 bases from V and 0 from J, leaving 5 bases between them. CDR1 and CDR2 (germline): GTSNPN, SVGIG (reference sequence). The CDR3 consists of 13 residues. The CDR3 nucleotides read TGTGCCTGGAGTCAGGATAGCAATCAGCCCCAGCATTTT. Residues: CAWSQDSNQPQHF. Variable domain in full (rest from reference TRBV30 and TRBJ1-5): SQTIHQWPATLVQPVGSPLSLECTVEGTSNPNLYWYRQAAGRGLQLLFYSVGIGQISSEVPQNLSASRPQDRQFILSSKKLLLSDSGFYLCAWSQDSNQPQHFGDGTRLSIL.

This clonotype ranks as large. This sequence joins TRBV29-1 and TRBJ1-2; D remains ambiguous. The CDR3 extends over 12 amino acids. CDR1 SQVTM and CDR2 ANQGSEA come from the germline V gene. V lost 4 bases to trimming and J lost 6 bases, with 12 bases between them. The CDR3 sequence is CSVARIENGYTF. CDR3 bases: TGCAGCGTTGCCAGAATTGAGAATGGCTACACCTTC.

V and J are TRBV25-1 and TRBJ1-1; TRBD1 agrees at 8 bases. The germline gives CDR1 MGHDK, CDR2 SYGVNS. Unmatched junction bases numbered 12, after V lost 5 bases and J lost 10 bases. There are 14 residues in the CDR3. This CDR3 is CASSSRTGRIRAFF. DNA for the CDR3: TGTGCCAGCAGTTCCCGGACAGGGCGAATTAGAGCTTTCTTT. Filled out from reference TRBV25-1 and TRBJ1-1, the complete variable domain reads EADIYQTPRYLVIGTGKKITLECSQTMGHDKMYWYQQDPGMELHLIHYSYGVNSTEKGDLSSESTVSRIRTEHFPLTLESARPSHTSQYLCASSSRTGRIRAFFGQGTRLTVV.

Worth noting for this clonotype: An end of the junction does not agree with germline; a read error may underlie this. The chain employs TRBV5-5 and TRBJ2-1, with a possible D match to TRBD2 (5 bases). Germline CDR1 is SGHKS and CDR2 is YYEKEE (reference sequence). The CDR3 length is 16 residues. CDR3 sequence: CASSLAEGVVYNKQFF. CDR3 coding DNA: TGCGCCAGCAGCTTGGCTGAGGGAGTGGTTTACAATAAGCAGTTCTTC. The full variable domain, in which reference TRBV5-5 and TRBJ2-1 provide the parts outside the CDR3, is DAGVTQSPTHLIKTRGQQVTLRCSPISGHKSVSWYQQVLGQGPQFIFQYYEKEERGRGNFPDRFSARQFPNYSSELNVNALLLGDSALYLCASSLAEGVVYNKQFFGPGTRLTVL.

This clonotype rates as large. CDR3 coding DNA: TGTGCCAGCAGTACGGACAGGGACTATGGCTACACCTTC. It specifies CASSTDRDYGYTF. The chain joins TRBV12-3 or TRBV12-4 to TRBJ1-2; TRBD1 matches 8 bases. The CDR3 runs to 13 residues. V was clipped by 5 bases and J by 3 bases; unmatched bases: 2.

In nucleotides, the CDR3 is TGTGCCAGCAGTTTATATCGTCGGCCGACGGGACAGGGCTCACCCTCTGGAAACACCATATATTTT. Amino acid sequence: CASSLYRRPTGQGSPSGNTIYF. The chain employs TRBV28 and TRBJ1-3; 9 bases map to TRBD1. Per germline, CDR1 MDHEN and CDR2 SYDVKM. Germline trimming cut 1 base from V and 0 bases from J; bases unmatched to any gene: 19. The CDR3 runs to 22 residues.

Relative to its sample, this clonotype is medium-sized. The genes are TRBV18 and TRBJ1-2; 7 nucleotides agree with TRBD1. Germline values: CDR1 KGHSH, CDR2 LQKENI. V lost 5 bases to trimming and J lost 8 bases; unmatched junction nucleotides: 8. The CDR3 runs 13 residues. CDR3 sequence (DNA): TGTGCCAGCTCAGGCGGACAGGACCAAGGCTACACCTTC. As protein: CASSGGQDQGYTF. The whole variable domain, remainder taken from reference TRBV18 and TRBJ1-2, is NAGVMQNPRHLVRRRGQEARLRCSPMKGHSHVYWYRQLPEEGLKFMVYLQKENIIDESGMPKERFSAEFPKEGPSILRIQQVVRGDSAAYFCASSGGQDQGYTFGSGTRLTVV.

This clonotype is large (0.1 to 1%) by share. CDR3 residues: CASSYSPADGYTF. DNA for the CDR3: TGTGCCAGCAGTTACTCGCCGGCGGATGGCTACACCTTC. V gene TRBV6-6 combines with J gene TRBJ1-2, with no clear D. CDR1 and CDR2 from the germline V gene are MNHNY and SVGAGI (reference sequence). The germline V and J ends were trimmed by 0 bases and 6 bases, with 8 bases remaining between them. This CDR3 region has 13 residues.

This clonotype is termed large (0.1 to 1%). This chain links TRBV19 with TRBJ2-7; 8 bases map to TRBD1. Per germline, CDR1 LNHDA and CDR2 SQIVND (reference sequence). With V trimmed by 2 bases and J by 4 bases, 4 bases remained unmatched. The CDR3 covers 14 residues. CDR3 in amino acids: CASSISGQGYEQYF. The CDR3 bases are TGTGCCAGTAGTATATCTGGACAGGGTTACGAGCAGTACTTC.

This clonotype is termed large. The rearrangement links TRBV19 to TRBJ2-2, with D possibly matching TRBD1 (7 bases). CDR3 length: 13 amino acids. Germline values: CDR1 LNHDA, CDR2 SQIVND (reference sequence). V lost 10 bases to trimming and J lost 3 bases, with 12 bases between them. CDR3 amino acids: CAISGGYTGELFF. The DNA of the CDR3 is TGTGCCATCTCAGGGGGGTACACCGGGGAGCTGTTTTTT.

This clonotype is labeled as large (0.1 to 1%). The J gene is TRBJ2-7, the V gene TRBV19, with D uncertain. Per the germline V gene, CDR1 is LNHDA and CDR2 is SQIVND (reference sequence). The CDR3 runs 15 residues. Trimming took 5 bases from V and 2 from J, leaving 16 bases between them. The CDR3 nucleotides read TGTGCCAGTAGTGGTGACTCTTCCGCGGCCTACGAGCAGTACTTC. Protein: CASSGDSSAAYEQYF. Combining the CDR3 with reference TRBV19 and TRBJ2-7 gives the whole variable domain DGGITQSPKYLFRKEGQNVTLSCEQNLNHDAMYWYRQDPGQGLRLIYYSQIVNDFQKGDIAEGYSVSREKKESFPLTVTSAQKNPTAFYLCASSGDSSAAYEQYFGPGTRLTVT.